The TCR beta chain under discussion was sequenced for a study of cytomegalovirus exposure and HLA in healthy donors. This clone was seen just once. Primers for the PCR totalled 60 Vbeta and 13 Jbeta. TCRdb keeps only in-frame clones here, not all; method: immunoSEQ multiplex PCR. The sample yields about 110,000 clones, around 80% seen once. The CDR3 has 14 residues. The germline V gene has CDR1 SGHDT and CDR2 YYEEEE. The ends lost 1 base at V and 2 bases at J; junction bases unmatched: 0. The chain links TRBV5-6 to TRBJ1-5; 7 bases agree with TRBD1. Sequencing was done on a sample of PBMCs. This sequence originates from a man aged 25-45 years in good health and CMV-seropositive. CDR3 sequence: CASSLTGGNQPQHF. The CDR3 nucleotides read TGTGCCAGCAGCTTGACAGGGGGCAATCAGCCCCAGCATTTT.